These 2 T cell receptor beta chains originate from one sample sequenced in a study of cytomegalovirus exposure and HLA in healthy donors. The PCR contained 60 Vbeta and 13 Jbeta primers. Here immunoSEQ multiplex PCR was the method, and the copy in TCRdb shows in-frame clones only, minus some. The table has roughly 120,000 clones, around 83% seen once. Input material: PBMCs. Source of these receptors: a woman aged 60-75 years in good health and CMV-seropositive.

The chain employs TRBV7-6 and TRBJ2-7, with D possibly TRBD1 on 6 matching bases. This CDR3 is 15 amino acids long. V gave up 0 bases and J gave up 3 bases, with 12 bases separating them. The germline V gene has CDR1 SGHVS and CDR2 FNYEAQ. The CDR3 nucleotides are TGTGCCAGCAGCTTAGCAGGGGGTCCTCACTACGAGCAGTACTTC. Residues: CASSLAGGPHYEQYF. The whole variable domain, remainder taken from reference TRBV7-6 and TRBJ2-7, is GAGVSQSPRYKVTKRGQDVALRCDPISGHVSLYWYRQALGQGPEFLTYFNYEAQQDKSGLPNDRFSAERPEGSISTLTIQRTEQRDSAMYRCASSLAGGPHYEQYFGPGTRLTVT.

The chain combines TRBV28 with TRBJ2-3; no reliable D call. V was pared by 5 bases and J by 3 bases, with 6 bases between. CDR3 length: 12 residues. Germline V gene data show CDR1 as MDHEN and CDR2 as SYDVKM. Here the CDR3 DNA reads TGTGCCAGCAGTCAAATGACAGATACGCAGTATTTT. Its protein is CASSQMTDTQYF.